What follows are 9 T cell receptor beta chains derived from one specimen sequenced in a study of blood T cells in healthy people across ages. Primers used in a second PCR of roughly 6 to 11 cycles were a sample-barcoded 5' primer and a J-beta primer mix. One entry per CDR3 protein results from TCRdb running MiXCR on the 5' RACE reads. There are around 1,100,000 distinct CDR3 sequences in the sample; more than 30% occur only once, and around 13% lies in the top ten. Sequenced input: blood. Receptors were obtained from a man aged 18 to 30 in good health.

This clonotype was seen a few times. The chain employs TRBV5-6 and TRBJ2-7; tentative D call: TRBD2 (5 bases). Per the germline V gene, CDR1 is SGHDT and CDR2 is YYEEEE. The CDR3 has 15 amino acids. V lost 4 bases to trimming and J lost 2 bases, with 16 bases between them. The CDR3: CASSGAAGFPYEQYF. DNA for the CDR3: TGTGCCAGCAGCGGAGCCGCGGGCTTTCCCTACGAGCAGTACTTC.

V is TRBV5-1 and J is TRBJ2-7; 9 bases are shared with TRBD1. The DNA matches TRBJ2-4 better at its end, which makes the J call doubtful. Per germline, CDR1 SGHRS and CDR2 YFSETQ. This CDR3 has 17 residues. This CDR3 reads CASSLKGLTGGGTIQYF. The CDR3 DNA sequence: TGCGCCAGCAGCTTGAAGGGCCTTACAGGGGGCGGAACCATTCAGTACTTC.

A word on this clonotype: The CDR3 does not end in the conserved phenylalanine or tryptophan, so this is likely a read error. The chain is built from TRBV20-1 and TRBJ2-7, with 8 nucleotides matching TRBD2. The CDR3 runs 14 residues. The germline CDR1 and CDR2 sequences are DFQATT and SNEGSKA (reference sequence). V shed 3 bases, J shed 1 base, and the junction held 5 bases outside the gene matches. The CDR3 reads CSASVASGSYEQYL. The DNA for the CDR3 is TGCAGTGCTAGTGTGGCTAGCGGGTCCTACGAGCAGTACTTA.

This chain joins TRBV5-5 and TRBJ1-1; a possible D gene is TRBD1 (5 bases). The CDR3 length is 15 residues. Trimming removed 4 bases from V and 0 bases from J, with 13 bases in between. The V gene's germline CDR1 is SGHKS and CDR2 YYEKEE (reference sequence). The CDR3 protein is CASSIQTAMNTEAFF. The CDR3, as DNA: TGTGCCAGCAGCATCCAGACAGCGATGAACACTGAAGCTTTCTTT.

This clonotype came up a few times. The chain links TRBV7-2 to TRBJ2-5; 7 positions agree with TRBD1. The CDR3 consists of 14 residues. V lost 6 bases to trimming and J lost 0 bases; unmatched junction nucleotides: 4. Germline V gives CDR1 SGHTA, CDR2 FQGNSA. CDR3 sequence reads: CASRVQGYQETQYF. CDR3 bases: TGTGCCAGCAGAGTACAGGGGTACCAAGAGACCCAGTACTTC. Looking up the rest from reference TRBV7-2 and TRBJ2-5 gives the full variable domain: GAGVSQSPSNKVTEKGKDVELRCDPISGHTALYWYRQSLGQGLEFLIYFQGNSAPDKSGLPSDRFSAERTGGSVSTLTIQRTQQEDSAVYLCASRVQGYQETQYFGPGTRLLVL.

The chain combines TRBV12-3 or TRBV12-4 with TRBJ2-2, with D perhaps matching TRBD1 (6 bases). Trimming pared 11 bases from V and 6 bases from J, leaving 16 bases between. The CDR3 is 13 residues long. CDR3 loop: CASGTINSGELFF. CDR3 DNA sequence: TGTGCCTCCGGGACAATAAACTCCGGGGAGCTGTTTTTT.

This sequence joins TRBV28 and TRBJ1-1; no definite D call. Trimming pared 5 bases from V and 1 base from J, leaving 11 bases between. The CDR3 sequence is 14 residues long. CDR1 and CDR2 from the germline V gene are MDHEN and SYDVKM. The DNA of the CDR3 is TGTGCCAGCAGTCGGAGGCTCAGGAACACTGAAGCTTTCTTT. Protein: CASSRRLRNTEAFF.

The genes are TRBV10-3 and TRBJ2-5; possibly TRBD2 for D (6 bases). V lost 10 bases and J 3 bases, leaving 12 bases between the germline ends. CDR1 ENHRY and CDR2 SYGVKD come from the germline V gene. This CDR3 is 12 amino acids long. The CDR3 region has the DNA TGTGCCACCGCCTCTAGCGAAGAGACCCAGTACTTC. This codes for CATASSEETQYF.

The J gene is TRBJ1-5, the V gene TRBV14, with D possibly matching TRBD1 (5 bases). The CDR3 spans 13 residues. Between the trimmed V and J ends, which lost 10 bases and 4 bases, there was a span of 14 bases. CDR1 and CDR2 (germline): SGHDN, FVKESK. This CDR3 reads CATPKGFNQPQHF. In DNA, the CDR3 is TGTGCCACTCCAAAGGGGTTTAATCAGCCCCAGCATTTT. The whole variable domain, remainder taken from reference TRBV14 and TRBJ1-5, is EAGVTQFPSHSVIEKGQTVTLRCDPISGHDNLYWYRRVMGKEIKFLLHFVKESKQDESGMPNNRFLAERTGGTYSTLKVQPAELEDSGVYFCATPKGFNQPQHFGDGTRLSIL.